This passage covers 10 T cell receptor beta chains from one sample sequenced in a study of response to subunit inactivated influenza vaccine. One entry per CDR3 protein, called by TCRdb with MiXCR from the RT-PCR reads. The data show about 170,000 distinct CDR3 sequences, approximately 12% seen once. In addition, the sample was reused for a study of T cells expressing NK-cell markers. That publication notes: 5'RACE template switching with UMIs produced the TCR beta cDNA.

The source material was CD8+ T cells sorted from PBMCs, sampled 12 days after vaccination. Source of these receptors: a man in his fifties who received an inactivated influenza vaccine.

The chain is built from TRBV12-3 or TRBV12-4 and TRBJ2-1; 8 nucleotides match TRBD1. The CDR3 loop spans 18 amino acids. Trimming removed 2 bases from V and 0 bases from J; junction bases left unmatched: 9. The CDR3 is CASSLYPNTGGSYNEQFF. The CDR3 DNA reads as TGTGCCAGCAGTTTATACCCCAACACAGGGGGCTCCTACAATGAGCAGTTCTTC.

V gene TRBV6-4 combines with J gene TRBJ1-3, with D possibly matching TRBD1 (6 bases). The germline gives CDR1 MRHNA, CDR2 SNTAGT. The CDR3 spans 16 residues. Trimming took off 4 bases at V and 1 base at J, with 14 bases between the two ends. The CDR3 sequence is CASSVLGATSGNTIYF. The CDR3, as DNA: TGTGCCAGCAGTGTACTGGGGGCGACTTCTGGAAACACCATATATTTT.

This clonotype came up many times. The J gene is TRBJ2-1, the V gene TRBV5-1; D is undetermined. Trimming left V 3 bases short and J 9 bases short, with 7 bases between. CDR3 length equals 11 residues. Per germline, CDR1 SGHRS and CDR2 YFSETQ. CDR3 in DNA: TGCGCCAGCAGCTCCAACGGTGAGCAGTTCTTC. Encoded protein: CASSSNGEQFF.

This clonotype appeared a few times. This sequence joins TRBV29-1 and TRBJ2-7; the D call may be TRBD1 or TRBD2 (5 bases each). This CDR3 contains 13 residues. Trimming cost V 6 bases and J 5 bases, with 17 bases left between them. CDR1 is SQVTM and CDR2 is ANQGSEA in the germline V gene. CDR3 DNA: TGCAGCGTCCCTTGGGGGAGTCCCCACGAGCAGTACTTC. It encodes CSVPWGSPHEQYF.

The chain carries TRBV7-8 and TRBJ2-3; possibly TRBD2 for D (7 bases). The CDR3 runs 15 residues. Trimming took 3 bases from V and 2 from J, leaving 12 bases between them. Germline lookup yields CDR1 SGHVS and CDR2 FQNEAQ. The CDR3 sequence: CASSLGGRFTDTQYF. The CDR3 bases are TGTGCCAGCAGCTTGGGGGGGCGCTTCACAGATACGCAGTATTTT.

The CDR3 is CAISECKSGQTTSGEQFF. CDR3 DNA sequence: TGTGCCATCAGTGAGTGCAAGTCGGGACAGACCACGAGCGGTGAGCAGTTCTTC. This chain uses TRBV10-3 with TRBJ2-1, with 7 bases identical to TRBD1. The junction had 18 bases not matched to a gene; V was cut back by 1 base and J by 9 bases. CDR3 length: 18 residues. Germline V CDR1 and CDR2: ENHRY, SYGVKD.

This clonotype was seen only a few times. This chain uses TRBV6-6 with TRBJ2-3, with a tentative D call TRBD2 (6 bases). The V end was cut by 2 bases, the J end by 8 bases, with 11 bases between. The germline CDR1 and CDR2 sequences are MNHNY and SVGAGI (reference sequence). This CDR3 has 13 residues. The CDR3 sequence: CASSYTGVATQYF. The CDR3 DNA follows: TGTGCCAGCAGTTACACGGGGGTAGCTACGCAGTATTTT.

The V call is TRBV15, the J call TRBJ2-1; D assignment may be TRBD1 or TRBD2 (5 bases each). With 0 bases removed from V and 4 bases from J, the gap between germline ends came to 16 bases. The length of the CDR3 is 17 residues. Per germline, CDR1 LNHNV and CDR2 YYDKDF (reference sequence). As DNA, the CDR3 is TGTGCCACCAGCAGAGACCGGGTTATGGGGGAATACAATGAGCAGTTCTTC. Protein product: CATSRDRVMGEYNEQFF.

V usage is TRBV7-9 and J usage is TRBJ2-1, with D maybe TRBD1 (6 bases). CDR3 size: 15 residues. Trimming took 1 base from V and 3 from J, leaving 10 bases between them. Germline values: CDR1 SEHNR, CDR2 FQNEAQ (reference sequence). CDR3 nucleotides: TGTGCCAGCAGCTTAGGGGGGCAGTTCTACAATGAGCAGTTCTTC. It specifies CASSLGGQFYNEQFF.

This sequence joins TRBV6-1 and TRBJ2-1; 12 positions match TRBD2. Germline trimming cut 6 bases from V and 2 bases from J; bases unmatched to any gene: 5. Germline assignment: CDR1 MNHNS and CDR2 SASEGT. The CDR3 spans 16 residues. As DNA, the CDR3 is TGTGCCAGCAGCAGACTAGCGGGAGTACCCTACAATGAGCAGTTCTTC. It encodes CASSRLAGVPYNEQFF.